Listed below are T cell receptor beta chains from one sample, sequenced in a study of T cell responses to AZD1222 COVID-19 vaccine. The data were produced by immunoSEQ multiplex PCR, yet TCRdb's version contains in-frame clones alone and is incomplete. Of just over 150,000 clones listed, 85% to 95% are singletons. Material: peripheral blood, obtained 28 days after the second AZD1222 dose. These receptors came from an adult who received the AZD1222 COVID-19 vaccine. The CDR3 runs from the conserved cysteine through the conserved F or W. D genes are given only for firm matches. Part of the rows lack a size; the others show once, few, many or a class for expanded clones.

D,size,V,J,DNA,CDR3
TRBD2,.,TRBV2,TRBJ2-7,TGTGCCAGCAGTGAATCTTTGCGGGGGTCCTACGAGCAGTACTTC,CASSESLRGSYEQYF
.,once,TRBV13,TRBJ2-3,TGTGCCAGCAGCTTAGGTCCTACTCCCCAGTATTTT,CASSLGPTPQYF
.,.,TRBV28,TRBJ1-3,TGTGCCAGCAGTTTACAGACCAATGGAAACACCATATATTTT,CASSLQTNGNTIYF
TRBD2,.,TRBV6-5,TRBJ2-7,TGTGCCAGCAGTTACTCGAGGCTAGCGGGGTCCTACGAGCAGTACTTC,CASSYSRLAGSYEQYF
TRBD2,few,TRBV10-2,TRBJ2-3,TGCGCCAGCAGTCCGGCCTTAACTAGCGGGTTTGATACGCAGTATTTT,CASSPALTSGFDTQYF
.,.,TRBV4-2,TRBJ2-7,TGTGCCAGCAGCCAAGAGTGGCAGGGAGGCGAGCAGTACTTC,CASSQEWQGGEQYF
.,.,TRBV9,TRBJ1-3,TGTGCCAGCAGCGTAGGGCCCGGCGTACACTCTGGAAACACCATATATTTT,CASSVGPGVHSGNTIYF
.,once,TRBV29-1,TRBJ2-7,TGCAGCGTTCTTTTCTCCTACGAGCAGTACTTC,CSVLFSYEQYF
.,few,TRBV18,TRBJ1-5,TGTGCCAGCTCACCGAGGCAGGGCGGTCAGCCCCAGCATTTT,CASSPRQGGQPQHF
.,.,TRBV3-1/TRBV3-2,TRBJ1-1,TGTGCCAGCAGCCAAGTTGTTACAGAAGCTTTCTTT,CASSQVVTEAFF
.,.,TRBV29-1,TRBJ2-1,TGCACCACATCCCCGGGGGCCCGAGGGGTCAATGAGCAGTTCTTC,CTTSPGARGVNEQFF
.,.,TRBV5-1,TRBJ1-1,TGCGCCAGCAGCTTTACGGGGGCCGACACTGAAGCTTTCTTT,CASSFTGADTEAFF
.,.,TRBV3-1/TRBV3-2,TRBJ1-1,TGTGCCAGCAGCCAAGTGACGAACACTGAAGCTTTCTTT,CASSQVTNTEAFF
.,.,TRBV3-1/TRBV3-2,TRBJ2-5,TGTGCCAGCAGCCAACTTCTAAGGGAGACCCAGTACTTC,CASSQLLRETQYF
.,.,TRBV4-1,TRBJ1-6,TGCGCCAGCAGCAGACAGGAGAACTATAATTCACCCCTCCACTTT,CASSRQENYNSPLHF
TRBD1,.,TRBV4-2,TRBJ1-6,TGTGCCAGCAGCCATGTTGGACAGGGGGATAATTCACCCCTCCACTTT,CASSHVGQGDNSPLHF
.,.,TRBV5-4,TRBJ2-5,TGTGCCAGCAGCTTGGCTGCGGTACAAGAGACCCAGTACTTC,CASSLAAVQETQYF
.,.,TRBV11-2,TRBJ1-1,TGTGCCAGCAGCTCGTGGGCGGACGCTTTCTTT,CASSSWADAFF
TRBD2,.,TRBV4-2,TRBJ2-7,TGTGCCAGCAGCGGGCTAGCGGGCTGGGCGGCCTACGAGCAGTACTTC,CASSGLAGWAAYEQYF
.,once,TRBV19,TRBJ1-2,TGTGCCAGTACCCTCGGGGGCGCAGACCTTGATGGCTACACCTTC,CASTLGGADLDGYTF
.,.,TRBV5-4,TRBJ1-1,TGTGCCAGCAGCTTGAAACAGGCGCGGGTCCCCATGAACACTGAAGCTTTCTTT,CASSLKQARVPMNTEAFF
.,few,TRBV27,TRBJ1-1,TGTGCCAGCAGCAGTAGTCGGTTGAACACTGAAGCTTTCTTT,CASSSSRLNTEAFF
.,.,TRBV24-1,TRBJ2-7,TGTGCCACCAGTGATCCGCTCGACGGTTTAGGCTTCTACGAGCAGTACTTC,CATSDPLDGLGFYEQYF
.,.,TRBV6-6,TRBJ1-5,TGTGCCAGCAAAAAGGAAACCGATCAGCCCCAGCATTTT,CASKKETDQPQHF
TRBD1,.,TRBV18,TRBJ1-2,TGTGCCAGCTCACATGAGGGGGCCGGCTATGGCTACACCTTC,CASSHEGAGYGYTF
TRBD2,.,TRBV15,TRBJ2-1,TGTGCCACCAGCACAAAACCTGGGACTAGCGGGTATATCTCCTACAATGAGCAGTTCTTC,CATSTKPGTSGYISYNEQFF
TRBD1,.,TRBV11-2,TRBJ2-7,TGTGCCAGCAGCCTCGACAGGGGGCTCGACGAGCAGTACTTC,CASSLDRGLDEQYF
TRBD1,.,TRBV11-2,TRBJ1-2,TGTGCCAGCAGCCCAGGACAGGGTAGGATCTATGGCTACACCTTC,CASSPGQGRIYGYTF
TRBD2,.,TRBV11-1,TRBJ2-7,TGTGCCAGCAGCTACGGACTAGCGGCTTCCTACGAGCAGTACTTC,CASSYGLAASYEQYF
TRBD1,.,TRBV7-6,TRBJ1-4,TGTGCCAGCAGCCCACGGGACAGGGGTGAAAAACTGTTTTTT,CASSPRDRGEKLFF
.,.,TRBV11-2,TRBJ1-3,TGTGCCAGCAGCTTAGGGACGAGGAGCTCTGGAAACACCATATATTTT,CASSLGTRSSGNTIYF
.,.,TRBV27,TRBJ2-7,TGTGCCAGCAGTTTATCAGAGGCCTACGAGCAGTACTTC,CASSLSEAYEQYF
.,.,TRBV28,TRBJ2-7,TGTGCCAGCACCGAGACAGCTTACGAGCAGTACTTC,CASTETAYEQYF
TRBD1,.,TRBV9,TRBJ1-2,TGTGCCAGCAGCGTAGGATCCCAGGGGATGAGGGGGCGAACCTTC,CASSVGSQGMRGRTF
TRBD1,.,TRBV24-1,TRBJ1-2,TGTGCCACCAGTGACCGCGGACAGGGTGACTATGGCTACACCTTC,CATSDRGQGDYGYTF
.,.,TRBV3-1/TRBV3-2,TRBJ1-1,TGTGCCAGCAGCCAAGGCGCGGGCCGGATGAACACTGAAGCTTTCTTT,CASSQGAGRMNTEAFF
.,once,TRBV6-4,TRBJ2-3,TGTGCCAGCAGTGACAGTTCCTTGTTAGGCACAGATACGCAGTATTTT,CASSDSSLLGTDTQYF
TRBD1,once,TRBV2,TRBJ1-4,TGTGCCAGCAGTGCCCAAGAGACAGGGAGGAAGGCAACTAATGAAAAACTGTTTTTT,CASSAQETGRKATNEKLFF
TRBD2,.,TRBV4-2,TRBJ2-5,TGTGCCAGCAGCCAAGAGATAGGAACTAGCGGGGGAAAAGAGACCCAGTACTTC,CASSQEIGTSGGKETQYF
.,.,TRBV9,TRBJ1-5,TGTGCCAGCAGCGTTGACGCGGTTAAGCCCCAGCATTTT,CASSVDAVKPQHF
.,.,TRBV12-3/TRBV12-4,TRBJ2-3,TGTGCCAGCAGTTTAGACACAGATACGCAGTATTTT,CASSLDTDTQYF
TRBD1,once,TRBV15,TRBJ2-7,TGTGCCACCAGCAGAGGCTACTCGGGACAGGGGGAGATGGAGCAGTACTTC,CATSRGYSGQGEMEQYF
.,few,TRBV30,TRBJ1-4,TGTGCCGCTCTCACGGGGTCCGTTAATGAAAAACTGTTTTTT,CAALTGSVNEKLFF
.,.,TRBV7-3,TRBJ2-3,TGTGCCAGCAGCACAAAGCCCATTCTAGGGAGGTATGATACGCAGTATTTT,CASSTKPILGRYDTQYF
.,.,TRBV28,TRBJ2-3,TGTGCCAGCAGTTTGATTCGAGGGCAAGGTAGAGCTACGCAGTATTTT,CASSLIRGQGRATQYF
.,.,TRBV19,TRBJ2-3,TGTGCCAGTAGTCCTCGACCTACAGATACGCAGTATTTT,CASSPRPTDTQYF
.,.,TRBV11-2,TRBJ2-7,TGTGCCAGCAGCTTATCAGATGAGCAGTACTTC,CASSLSDEQYF
TRBD1,.,TRBV19,TRBJ1-6,TGTGCCATCGGAGGGGGGACAGAAAGTTCACCCCTCCACTTT,CAIGGGTESSPLHF